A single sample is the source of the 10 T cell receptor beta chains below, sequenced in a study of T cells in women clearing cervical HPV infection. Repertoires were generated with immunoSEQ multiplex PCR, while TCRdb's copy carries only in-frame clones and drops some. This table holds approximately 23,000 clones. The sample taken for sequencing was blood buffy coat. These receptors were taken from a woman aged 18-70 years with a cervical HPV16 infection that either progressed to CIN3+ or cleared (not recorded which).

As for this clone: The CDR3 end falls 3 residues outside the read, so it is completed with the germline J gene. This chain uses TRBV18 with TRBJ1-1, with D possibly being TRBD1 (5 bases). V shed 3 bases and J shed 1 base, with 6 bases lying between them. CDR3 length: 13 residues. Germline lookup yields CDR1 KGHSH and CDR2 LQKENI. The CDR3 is CASSPTGNTEAFF. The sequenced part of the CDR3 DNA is TGTGCCAGCTCACCTACAGGGAACACTGAA.

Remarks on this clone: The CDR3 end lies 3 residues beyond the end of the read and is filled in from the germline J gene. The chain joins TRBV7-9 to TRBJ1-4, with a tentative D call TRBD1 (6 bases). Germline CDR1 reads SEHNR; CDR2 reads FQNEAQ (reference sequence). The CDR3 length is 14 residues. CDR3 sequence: CASSSGQRNSPLFF. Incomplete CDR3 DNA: TGTGCCAGCAGCAGTGGACAGAGAAATTCACCA. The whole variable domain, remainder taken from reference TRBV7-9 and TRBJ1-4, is DTGVSQNPRHKITKRGQNVTFRCDPISEHNRLYWYRQTLGQGPEFLTYFQNEAQLEKSRLLSDRFSAERPKGSFSTLEIQRTEQGDSAMYLCASSSGQRNSPLFFGSGTQLSVL.

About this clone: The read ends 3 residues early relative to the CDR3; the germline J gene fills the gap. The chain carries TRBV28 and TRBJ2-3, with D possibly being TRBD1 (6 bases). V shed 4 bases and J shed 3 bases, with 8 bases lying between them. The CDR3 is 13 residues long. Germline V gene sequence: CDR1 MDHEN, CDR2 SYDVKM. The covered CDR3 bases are TGTGCCAGCAGTTGGACAGTGACAGATACG. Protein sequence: CASSWTVTDT. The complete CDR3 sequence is CASSWTVTDTQYF.

The chain's CDR3 is CASSHGTGASNQPQHF. CDR3 DNA, as far as it was read: TGTGCCAGCTCACACGGGACAGGGGCTAGCAATCAGCCC. The chain carries TRBV18 and TRBJ1-5, with 10 bases lining up with TRBD1. The read is 3 residues too short to cover the CDR3 end, so that end is filled in from the germline J gene. Looked up from germline, CDR1 is KGHSH and CDR2 is LQKENI. The CDR3 runs 16 residues. V shed 4 bases, J shed 0 bases, and the junction held 3 bases outside the gene matches. The full variable domain, its missing parts supplied by reference TRBV18 and TRBJ1-5, is NAGVMQNPRHLVRRRGQEARLRCSPMKGHSHVYWYRQLPEEGLKFMVYLQKENIIDESGMPKERFSAEFPKEGPSILRIQQVVRGDSAAYFCASSHGTGASNQPQHFGDGTRLSIL.

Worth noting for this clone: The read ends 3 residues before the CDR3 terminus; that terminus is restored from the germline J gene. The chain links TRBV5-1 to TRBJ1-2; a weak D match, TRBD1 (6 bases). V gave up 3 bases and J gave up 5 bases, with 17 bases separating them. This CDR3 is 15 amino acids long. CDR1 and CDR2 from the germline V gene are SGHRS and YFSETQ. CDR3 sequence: CASSSAAGAKYGYTF. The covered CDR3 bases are TGCGCCAGCAGCTCCGCGGCGGGGGCAAAGTATGGC.

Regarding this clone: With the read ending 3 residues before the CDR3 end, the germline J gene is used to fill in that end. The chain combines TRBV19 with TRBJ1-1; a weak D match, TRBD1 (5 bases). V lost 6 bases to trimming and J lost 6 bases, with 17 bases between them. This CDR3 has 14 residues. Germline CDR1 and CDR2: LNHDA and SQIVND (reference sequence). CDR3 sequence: CASRERVGDSEAFF. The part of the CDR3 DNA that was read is TGTGCCAGTAGGGAACGGGTCGGGGACTCTGAA.

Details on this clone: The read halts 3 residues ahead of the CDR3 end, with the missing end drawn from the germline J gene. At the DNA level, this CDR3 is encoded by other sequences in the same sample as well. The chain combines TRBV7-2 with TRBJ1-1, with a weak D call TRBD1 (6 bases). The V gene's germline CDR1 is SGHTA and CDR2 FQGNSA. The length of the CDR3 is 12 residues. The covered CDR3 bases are TGTGCCAGCACCCCCAGTGAGACAGGA. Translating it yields CASTPSETG. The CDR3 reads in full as CASTPSETGAFF.

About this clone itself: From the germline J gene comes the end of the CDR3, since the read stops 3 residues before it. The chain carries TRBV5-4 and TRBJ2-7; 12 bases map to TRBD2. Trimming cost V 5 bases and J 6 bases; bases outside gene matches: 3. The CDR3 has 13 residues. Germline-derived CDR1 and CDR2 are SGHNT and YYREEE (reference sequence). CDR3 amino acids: CASRGGLAGEQYF. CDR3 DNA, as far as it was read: TGTGCCAGCAGGGGGGGACTAGCGGGCGAG.

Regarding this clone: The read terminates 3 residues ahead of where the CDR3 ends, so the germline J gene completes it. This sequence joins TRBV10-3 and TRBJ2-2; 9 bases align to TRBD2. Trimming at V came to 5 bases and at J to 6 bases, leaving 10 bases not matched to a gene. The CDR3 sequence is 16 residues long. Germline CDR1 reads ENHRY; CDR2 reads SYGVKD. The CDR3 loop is CAISLAGGPAAGELFF. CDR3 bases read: TGTGCCATCAGTCTTGCGGGAGGGCCTGCGGCCGGGGAG.

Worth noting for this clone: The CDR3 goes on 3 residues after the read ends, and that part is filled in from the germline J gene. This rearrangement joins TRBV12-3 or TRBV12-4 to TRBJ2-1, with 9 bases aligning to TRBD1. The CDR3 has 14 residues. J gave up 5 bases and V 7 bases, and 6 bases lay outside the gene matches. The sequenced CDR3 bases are TGTGCCAGCACCCGGACAGGGGAGAACAATGAG. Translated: CASTRTGENNE. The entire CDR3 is CASTRTGENNEQFF.